This paragraph reports one T cell receptor (beta chain). What this receptor recognizes is not known. No base quality values were provided; no much bigger clone lies one nucleotide off. The cohort comprised 670 or so healthy bone marrow donors. All cohort members were sampled while nominally healthy, although unrecorded immune exposures were likely present. The donor tested CMV seronegative, placing the donor among the 352 seronegative members of the cohort. A peripheral blood sample was provided by each donor, and peripheral blood mononuclear cells were used for TCR beta sequencing. The Qiagen DNeasy Blood Extraction Kit was used to extract genomic DNA from the blood cell samples. The sample originates from a study of cytomegalovirus exposure and HLA in healthy donors listed by TCRdb under 2017. For the study in its entirety: An earlier analysis of 587 of the donors reported about 300 Gb of sequence data and around 100 million unique TCR beta sequences obtained from around 180 million T cells. A later genetic analysis used genome-wide SNP genotypes for about 55% of the 666 donors, treating that subset as a discovery cohort. Rather than using new phenotypic data, the later analysis identified candidate immune exposures from TCR beta sequences and from how often those sequences occurred across donors. A handful of DR-DQ haplotypes were handled as single units for association and clustering because linkage in the cohort was strong. HLA typing included class I and class II loci at four-digit resolution. An earlier analysis of some 500 of the donors applied high-throughput TCR beta sequencing to assess whether each TCR beta V gene segment acted as functional or pseudogenic. On average, approximately 250,000 unique TCR beta nucleotide sequences were sequenced per donor among about 400 genotyped donors of the cohort, with roughly 18% of those sequences being non-productive. Typing coverage varied by locus: roughly 620-630 donors for A, B, C, DRB1 and DQB1; some 520 for DQA1; more than 600 for DPA1; under 490 for DPB1. In addition to the first cohort of 500 to 850 subjects, a separate validation cohort of 120 different subjects was used. Every discovery cohort repertoire had been produced on one sequencing platform. In a later analysis, previously published TCR beta repertoires from 666 donors were re-analyzed and high-resolution HLA genotyping was added so that TCR occurrence patterns could be studied. Donor age, sex, ethnicity and CMV serostatus were collected together with the repertoire data. To predict cytomegalovirus infection status, the study combined high-throughput TCR immunosequencing, statistical association of individual TCRs with disease status, and machine learning. An early release covering over 500 HLA-typed donors comprised about 300 gigabases of sequencing data and about 90 million unique TCR sequences. The study was designed to test whether signatures of past pathogen exposure could be identified by cataloging public T cell receptors. The study profiled the T cell repertoires of about 720 subjects by immunosequencing and related them to cytomegalovirus serostatus. Of the roughly 410 genotyped donors, approximately 81% were placed in the genetic ancestry cluster associated with self-reported Caucasian donors.

Broader findings and caveats from the paper: In a later analysis, several top co-occurrence clusters were reported to appear linked to parvovirus B19, influenza, CMV and Epstein-Barr virus. In a later analysis, the rate of TCR association differed among HLA loci, with DRB1 alleles having the most associated TCRs and HLA-C alleles having the fewest. The only immune exposure information available for the cohort was CMV serostatus. A later genetic analysis reported fewer N-insertions in productive TCRs among donors in an Asian-associated ancestry cluster than the roughly 620-donor mean. Because some donors lacked HLA typing at each locus, the association tests relied only on the typed subset. In vitro tests confirmed that a few of the cytomegalovirus-associated TCR beta chains recognize cytomegalovirus antigens. When HLA alleles, especially DR and DQ, strongly co-occurred, TCR associations were difficult to assign to individual alleles. The 87-base-pair reads could not distinguish some IMGT-functional V segments, including TRBV6-2 and TRBV6-3, so those segments were excluded. Correlated functional status among segregating V segments might be attributable to linkage disequilibrium, but an unknown experimental factor could not be ruled out. The classifier was reported to diagnose cytomegalovirus status with high specificity and sensitivity in both the original and validation cohorts. Compared with equally common non-associated chains, HLA-associated TCR beta chains in a later analysis were more clonally expanded and had lower generation probabilities. An association between a missense DCLRE1C variant and V-gene and J-gene trimming of TCR beta chains was found in a later genetic analysis and replicated in an independent cohort. It was suggested by the authors that the approach could potentially be generalized to other disease states and immunological phenotypes. A group of highly shared sequence variants was considered likely to be a technical artifact of the sequencing pipeline. An earlier analysis of approximately 600 of the donors showed that most TCR beta V segments appeared in productive rearrangements either about 90% or about 30% of the time, which broadly matched IMGT annotations. In a later analysis, some 18,000 TCR beta sequences were associated with specific HLA alleles at a false discovery rate of 0.05. Sequencing depth was assumed to be roughly uniform across donors in the presence/absence analyses, though that assumption may not hold. The earlier analysis of about 600 of the donors excluded some 16 rarely observed V segments, including chromosome 9 orphons, because counts were too low. According to a later analysis, most CMV-associated TCR beta chains appeared to be HLA-restricted, and the HLA associations seemed to be driven largely by CMV exposure. The study gave a list of some 150 TCR beta chains associated with cytomegalovirus. The cohort was sequenced for TCR beta chains only, and without alpha or paired-chain data the features that could be detected were limited. Most TCR sequences were seen in very few donors, while some public TCRs were found in many individuals. A further reported finding was that TCR beta sequences accurately predicted the HLA-A and HLA-B alleles for most subjects in the first cohort.

Counted from cysteine to phenylalanine, this CDR3 has 13 amino acids. The retained sequence is limited to the CDR3, 39 bases, with the frame set at the first base. Here V drops 6 bases and J drops 6 bases, and the junction holds 8 bases not matched to any gene. The CDR1 and CDR2 encoded by the germline V gene are SGDLS and YYNGEE. Library generation was performed with the immunoSEQ multiplex PCR assay. For the multiplex PCR, a mixture combining 60 forward primers for TCR Vbeta segments and 13 reverse primers for TCR Jbeta segments was used. The CDR3 region of rearranged TCR beta genes was amplified from genomic DNA by a multiplex PCR assay. The Illumina HiSeq System was used to sequence the amplified TCR beta libraries as 87-base-pair reads. Processing in the source paper ran as follows. A later analysis tallied approximately 87 million unique TCR beta chains across the 666 repertoires, and some 10 million of those chains were shared by two or more donors. Raw reads were error-corrected and collapsed into unique sequences by a nearest-neighbor algorithm in which closely related sequences were merged to remove PCR and sequencing errors. CDR3 sequences were aligned to IMGT reference sequences to assign V, D and J gene segments. Each retained sequence needed at least a six-nucleotide match to both a V gene segment and a J gene segment. Rearrangements were classified as productive when the CDR3 lacked stop codons and remained in frame with V and J, and all other rearrangements were classified as non-productive. CDR3 was defined by IMGT convention, running from the second conserved V-encoded cysteine to the conserved J-encoded phenylalanine. The earlier analysis of roughly 590 of the donors excluded sequences that lacked an unambiguous match to a single V gene segment. In an earlier analysis of 587 of the donors, V segments were called functional above 56.7% productive rearrangements and were called segregating when the between-donor standard deviation exceeded 5%. A statistical classification framework was built for diagnosing cytomegalovirus status from the catalog of TCR beta chain sequences. In a later analysis, TCR nucleotide sequences were compared against IMGT/GENE-DB human TR gene sequences so that V and J genes could be assigned. In a later analysis, CDR3 sequences and most-parsimonious VDJ recombination scenarios were assigned using the TCRdist pipeline. In a later analysis, each TCR beta chain was defined by its CDR3 amino acid sequence together with its V-gene family, and reads lacking a unique V-gene family were excluded. To address suspected cross-contamination and a sequencing artifact, a later analysis removed over 500 highly shared, low-generation-probability nucleotide sequences. In a later analysis, a clonal expansion index for each public chain was calculated from normalized within-repertoire ranks of inferred template counts. In a later analysis, generation probabilities were computed with a VDJ recombination model fitted to out-of-frame rearrangements, and the resulting probabilities were checked against IGoR. In a later analysis, TCR-TCR, TCR-HLA and TCR-CMV co-occurrence was scored with hypergeometric tests, and a repertoire-size bias correction was applied to TCR pairs. A later analysis estimated false discovery rates by permuting HLA or CMV assignments 20 times. In a later analysis, co-occurring TCRs were grouped with DBSCAN, and TCRdist sequence similarity was added when clustering was performed within HLA-allele-positive subsets. Repertoires with fewer than 30,000 or more than 120,000 public chains were left out of co-occurrence clustering, as were about 5 repertoires with anomalous nucleotide sharing. This immuneACCESS table, as held by TCRdb, lists in-frame sequences with V and J called but not all clones. Of the missing ones, under half trace to an unresolved V gene in checked studies; the others have no known cause. V, J and clone size are taken as reported in that table, and D and trimming were inferred from the DNA itself. For this sample the table gives about 140,000 clones, of which roughly 75% were detected only once. The ten largest clones represent 2.5% to 4% of the sample.

The source material was PBMCs. The sequence came from a man aged 40-49 years in good health and CMV-seronegative. Recombination joined TRBV9 with TRBJ1-2, with 7 junctional bases fitting TRBD1. Here the CDR3 is given as CASTETGRDGYTF. The base sequence is TGTGCCAGCACCGAGACAGGGCGGGATGGCTACACCTTC.